This T cell receptor (beta chain) appears in the sequencing data of a study of blood T cell repertoires in COVID-19. On the study more broadly: Sample material is recorded as cDNA or gDNA derived from T cells, B-cell-depleted T cells, or PBMCs.

Libraries were prepared by immunoSEQ multiplex PCR; TCRdb keeps only in-frame clonotypes and omits some of them. The table has just over 300,000 clones, approximately 90% seen once; the top ten hold less than 4.5%. Germline V gives CDR1 SNHLY, CDR2 FYNNEI. J lost 5 bases, V lost 6 bases, and 8 bases had no gene match. This CDR3 is 15 amino acids long. This chain uses TRBV2 with TRBJ1-2, with 11 positions matching TRBD1. The source is a man younger than 45 who had recovered from COVID-19. The sequencing sample was made of PBMCs or T cells enriched from blood (not recorded which). The CDR3 protein is CASRGQGAALYGYTF. The CDR3 bases are TGTGCCAGCAGAGGACAGGGGGCGGCGTTGTATGGCTACACCTTC. Combining the CDR3 with reference TRBV2 and TRBJ1-2 gives the whole variable domain EPEVTQTPSHQVTQMGQEVILRCVPISNHLYFYWYRQILGQKVEFLVSFYNNEISEKSEIFDDQFSVERPDGSNFTLKIRSTKLEDSAMYFCASRGQGAALYGYTFGSGTRLTVV.